This TCR beta chain originates from a study of human versus mouse CDR3 diversity and MHC coevolution. Across the study: Between roughly 5.5 x 10^6 and 1.6 x 10^7 valid reads came from each sample. Study-level findings and limits: Clonal inequality was lowest in most of the three human donors.

About this clone: Antigen unknown.

Naive CD4 T cells were sorted as CD45RO-negative, CD62L-positive. Sequencing was performed with immunoSEQ multiplex PCR; in TCRdb, only in-frame clones are kept and a portion is missing. The sample contains some 82,000 clones, 90% to 95% of which appear only once. Germline V gene data show CDR1 as LGHNA and CDR2 as YNFKEQ. After removal of 3 bases from V and 4 bases from J, the junction contained 7 bases not matched to a gene. CDR3 length: 16 amino acids. The chain couples TRBV4-2 to TRBJ2-1; 9 nucleotides align to TRBD2. Material: naive CD4+ T cells from blood. Sample subset: CD45RO-negative CD62L-positive naive CD4 T cells. The receptor was isolated from a person aged 30-70 years in good health. The CDR3 here is CASSHSPAGGYNEQFF. CDR3 DNA: TGTGCCAGCAGCCACTCCCCAGCGGGGGGTTACAATGAGCAGTTCTTC.